These T cell receptor beta chains were read from a single sample in a study of CD8 T cells in Susac syndrome. Each CDR3 protein is one row after TCRdb ran MiXCR on the immunoSEQ multiplex PCR reads. The profile shows under 200,000 distinct CDR3 sequences, about 96% of them singletons. Sequencing was carried out using CD4+ T cells from PBMCs. The receptors shown here come from a human donor with Susac syndrome. Each CDR3 is given with its conserved first and last residue. The D gene is left open where the match is weak. Clone size is not always given. Where it is, it says once, few, many or a class for expanded clones.

D gene: -
J gene: TRBJ2-5
V gene: TRBV28
clone size: -
CDR3 protein: CASSLFGQGETQYF
CDR3 DNA: TGTGCCAGCAGCCTCTTCGGGCAGGGTGAGACCCAGTACTTC

D gene: TRBD1
J gene: TRBJ1-6
V gene: TRBV9
clone size: -
CDR3 protein: CASSVGQGNSPLHF
CDR3 DNA: TGTGCCAGCAGCGTTGGACAGGGGAATTCACCCCTCCACTTT

D gene: TRBD2
J gene: TRBJ2-7
V gene: TRBV2
clone size: -
CDR3 protein: CASSEGGAGSSYEQYF
CDR3 DNA: TGTGCCAGCAGTGAAGGCGGAGCGGGGTCGTCCTACGAGCAGTACTTC

D gene: TRBD1
J gene: TRBJ2-7
V gene: TRBV13
clone size: -
CDR3 protein: CASSLYRGPYEQYF
CDR3 DNA: TGTGCCAGCAGCCTATACAGGGGGCCCTACGAGCAGTACTTC

D gene: -
J gene: TRBJ1-1
V gene: TRBV12-3/TRBV12-4
clone size: -
CDR3 protein: CASSLLSTNTEAFF
CDR3 DNA: TGTGCCAGCAGTTTACTTAGCACGAACACTGAAGCTTTCTTT

D gene: TRBD2
J gene: TRBJ2-4
V gene: TRBV7-2
clone size: -
CDR3 protein: CASSYPPVSGGNIQYF
CDR3 DNA: TGTGCCAGCAGCTACCCACCCGTAAGCGGGGGAAACATTCAGTACTTC

D gene: -
J gene: TRBJ2-1
V gene: TRBV30
clone size: -
CDR3 protein: CAWSVGDGEQFF
CDR3 DNA: TGTGCCTGGAGTGTCGGCGACGGTGAGCAGTTCTTC

D gene: -
J gene: TRBJ2-2
V gene: TRBV29-1
clone size: -
CDR3 protein: CSVVGRGATGELFF
CDR3 DNA: TGCAGCGTTGTAGGTCGGGGGGCCACCGGGGAGCTGTTTTTT

D gene: TRBD1
J gene: TRBJ2-1
V gene: TRBV28
clone size: -
CDR3 protein: CASSLGRGRNEQFF
CDR3 DNA: TGTGCCAGCAGTTTGGGCAGGGGGCGGAATGAGCAGTTCTTC

D gene: -
J gene: TRBJ1-1
V gene: TRBV3-1
clone size: -
CDR3 protein: CASSQDFAWDSTEAFF
CDR3 DNA: TGTGCCAGCAGCCAAGATTTTGCGTGGGACTCTACTGAAGCTTTCTTT

D gene: -
J gene: TRBJ2-1
V gene: TRBV5-1
clone size: once
CDR3 protein: CASSSGTMGPREQFF
CDR3 DNA: TGCGCCAGCAGCTCCGGGACCATGGGACCCAGGGAGCAGTTCTTC

D gene: -
J gene: TRBJ2-7
V gene: TRBV28
clone size: -
CDR3 protein: CASKTGVGSYEQYF
CDR3 DNA: TGTGCCAGCAAAACAGGAGTTGGTTCCTACGAGCAGTACTTC

D gene: TRBD1
J gene: TRBJ2-5
V gene: TRBV28
clone size: -
CDR3 protein: CASSSTGQGETQYF
CDR3 DNA: TGTGCCAGCAGTTCAACGGGACAGGGAGAGACCCAGTACTTC

D gene: -
J gene: TRBJ2-1
V gene: TRBV7-8
clone size: -
CDR3 protein: CASSSAEISYNEQFF
CDR3 DNA: TGTGCCAGCAGCTCAGCGGAGATCTCCTACAATGAGCAGTTCTTC

D gene: -
J gene: TRBJ1-2
V gene: TRBV11-2
clone size: -
CDR3 protein: CASSLDLGVEGYTF
CDR3 DNA: TGTGCCAGCAGCTTAGATCTAGGGGTGGAGGGCTACACCTTC

D gene: TRBD2
J gene: TRBJ2-1
V gene: TRBV7-9
clone size: -
CDR3 protein: CASSRDSGRGNEQFF
CDR3 DNA: TGTGCCAGCAGCCGGGATAGCGGGAGAGGAAATGAGCAGTTCTTC